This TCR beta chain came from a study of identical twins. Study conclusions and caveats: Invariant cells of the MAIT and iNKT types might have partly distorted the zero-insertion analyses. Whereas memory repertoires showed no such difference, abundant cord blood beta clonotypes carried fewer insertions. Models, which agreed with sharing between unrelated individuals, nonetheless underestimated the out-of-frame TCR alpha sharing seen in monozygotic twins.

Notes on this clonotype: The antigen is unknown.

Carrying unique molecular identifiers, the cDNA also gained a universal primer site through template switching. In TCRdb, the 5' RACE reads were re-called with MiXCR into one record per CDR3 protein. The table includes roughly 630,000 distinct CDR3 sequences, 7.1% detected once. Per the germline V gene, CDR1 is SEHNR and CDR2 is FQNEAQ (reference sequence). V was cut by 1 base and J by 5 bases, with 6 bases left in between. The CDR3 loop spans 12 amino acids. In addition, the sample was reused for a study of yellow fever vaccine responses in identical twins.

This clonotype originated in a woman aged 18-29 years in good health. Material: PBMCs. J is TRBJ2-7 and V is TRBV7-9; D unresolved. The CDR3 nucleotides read TGTGCCAGCAGCTTAGTAATCCACGAGCAGTACTTC. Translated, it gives CASSLVIHEQYF.